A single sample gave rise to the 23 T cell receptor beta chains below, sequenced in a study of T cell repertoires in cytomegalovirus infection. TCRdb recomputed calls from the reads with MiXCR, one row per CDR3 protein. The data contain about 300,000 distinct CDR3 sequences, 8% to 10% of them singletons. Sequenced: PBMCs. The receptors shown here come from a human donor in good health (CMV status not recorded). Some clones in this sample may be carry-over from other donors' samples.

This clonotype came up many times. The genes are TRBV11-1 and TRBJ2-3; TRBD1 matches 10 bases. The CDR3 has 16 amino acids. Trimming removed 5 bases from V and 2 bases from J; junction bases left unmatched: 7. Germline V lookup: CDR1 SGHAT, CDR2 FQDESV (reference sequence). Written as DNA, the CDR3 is TGTGCCAGCAGCAAGACAGGGGGCCTCCTCACAGATACGCAGTATTTT. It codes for CASSKTGGLLTDTQYF.

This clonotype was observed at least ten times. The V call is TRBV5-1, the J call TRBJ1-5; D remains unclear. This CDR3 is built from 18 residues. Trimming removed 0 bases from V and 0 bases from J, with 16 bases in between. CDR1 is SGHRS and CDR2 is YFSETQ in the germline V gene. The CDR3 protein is CASSLGTEPFNSNQPQHF. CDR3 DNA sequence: TGCGCCAGCAGCTTGGGAACAGAACCCTTCAATAGCAATCAGCCCCAGCATTTT.

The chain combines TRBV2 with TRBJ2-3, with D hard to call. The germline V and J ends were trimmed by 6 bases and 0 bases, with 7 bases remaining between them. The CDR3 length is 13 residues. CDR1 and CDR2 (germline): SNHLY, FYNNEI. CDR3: CASRISSTDTQYF. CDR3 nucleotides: TGTGCCAGCAGGATCTCTAGCACAGATACGCAGTATTTT.

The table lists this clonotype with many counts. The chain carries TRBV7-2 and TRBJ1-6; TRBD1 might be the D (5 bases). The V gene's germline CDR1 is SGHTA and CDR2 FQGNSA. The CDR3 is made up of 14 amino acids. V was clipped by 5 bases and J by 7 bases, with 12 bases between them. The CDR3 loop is CASSRDGRNSPLHF. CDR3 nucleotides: TGTGCCAGCAGCCGGGACGGTCGGAATTCACCCCTCCACTTT.

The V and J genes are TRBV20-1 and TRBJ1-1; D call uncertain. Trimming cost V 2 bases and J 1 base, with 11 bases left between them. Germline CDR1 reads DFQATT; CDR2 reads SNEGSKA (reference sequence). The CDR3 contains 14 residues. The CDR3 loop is CSARPADRNTEAFF. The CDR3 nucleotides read TGCAGTGCTAGACCGGCCGATAGGAACACTGAAGCTTTCTTT.

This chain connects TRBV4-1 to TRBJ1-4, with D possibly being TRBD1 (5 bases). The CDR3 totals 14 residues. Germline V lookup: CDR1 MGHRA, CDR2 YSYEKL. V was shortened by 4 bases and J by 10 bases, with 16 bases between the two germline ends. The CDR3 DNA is TGCGCCAGCAGCCCCTATACAGGAGCGGGAAAACTGTTTTTT. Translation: CASSPYTGAGKLFF.

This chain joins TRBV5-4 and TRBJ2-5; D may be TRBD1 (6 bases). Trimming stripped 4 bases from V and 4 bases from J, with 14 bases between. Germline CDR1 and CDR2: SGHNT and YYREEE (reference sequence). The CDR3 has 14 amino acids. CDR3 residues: CASSPGQQRETQYF. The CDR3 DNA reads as TGTGCCAGCAGCCCTGGACAGCAGCGAGAGACCCAGTACTTC.

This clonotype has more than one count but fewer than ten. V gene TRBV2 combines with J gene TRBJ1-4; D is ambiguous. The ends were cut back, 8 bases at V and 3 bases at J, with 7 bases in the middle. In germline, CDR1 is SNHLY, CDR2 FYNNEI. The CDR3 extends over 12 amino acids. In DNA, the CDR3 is TGTGCCAGCGATCGAGCTAATGAAAAACTGTTTTTT. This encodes CASDRANEKLFF.

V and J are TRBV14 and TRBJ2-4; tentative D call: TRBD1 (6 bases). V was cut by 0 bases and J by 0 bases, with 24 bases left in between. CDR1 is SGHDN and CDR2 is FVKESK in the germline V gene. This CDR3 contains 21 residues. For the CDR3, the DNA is TGTGCCAGCAGCCAAGACGGACAGTCCGTTGAGTATCTACTAGCCAAAAACATTCAGTACTTC. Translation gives CASSQDGQSVEYLLAKNIQYF.

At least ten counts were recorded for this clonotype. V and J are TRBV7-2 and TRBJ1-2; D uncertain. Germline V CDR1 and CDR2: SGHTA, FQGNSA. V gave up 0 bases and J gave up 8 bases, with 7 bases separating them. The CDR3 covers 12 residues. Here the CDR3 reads CASSLAGWGYTF. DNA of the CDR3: TGTGCCAGCAGCTTAGCAGGGTGGGGCTACACCTTC.

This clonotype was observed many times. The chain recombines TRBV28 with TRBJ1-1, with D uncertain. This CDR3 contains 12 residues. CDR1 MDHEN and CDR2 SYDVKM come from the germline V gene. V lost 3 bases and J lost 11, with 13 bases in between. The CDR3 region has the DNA TGTGCCAGCAGTTTGGGGAGCTATGCGGCTTTCTTT. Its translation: CASSLGSYAAFF.

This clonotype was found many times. The CDR3 protein is CSARRFRAGSISYGYTF. CDR3 sequence (DNA): TGCAGTGCTAGGAGATTTAGGGCAGGGTCTATTAGTTATGGCTACACCTTC. V and J are TRBV20-1 and TRBJ1-2; possibly TRBD1 for D (5 bases). The germline V gene has CDR1 DFQATT and CDR2 SNEGSKA (reference sequence). The V gene lost 3 bases and the J gene lost 5 bases, with 25 bases spanning the gap. CDR3 length: 17 amino acids.

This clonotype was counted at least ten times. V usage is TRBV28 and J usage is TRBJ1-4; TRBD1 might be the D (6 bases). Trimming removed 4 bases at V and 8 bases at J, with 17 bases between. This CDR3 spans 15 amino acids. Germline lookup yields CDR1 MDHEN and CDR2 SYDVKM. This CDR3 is CASSSWMGAKEKLFF. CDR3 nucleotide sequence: TGTGCCAGCAGTTCCTGGATGGGGGCGAAGGAAAAACTGTTTTTT.

The CDR3 sequence: CASSFRAGPPQETQYF. CDR3 nucleotides: TGTGCCAGCAGTTTCCGCGCGGGACCTCCACAAGAGACCCAGTACTTC. The V call is TRBV6-6, the J call TRBJ2-5, with D possibly TRBD2 on 6 matching bases. The CDR3 loop spans 16 amino acids. CDR1 and CDR2 from the germline V gene are MNHNY and SVGAGI (reference sequence). V shed 4 bases and J shed 2 bases, with 17 bases lying between them.

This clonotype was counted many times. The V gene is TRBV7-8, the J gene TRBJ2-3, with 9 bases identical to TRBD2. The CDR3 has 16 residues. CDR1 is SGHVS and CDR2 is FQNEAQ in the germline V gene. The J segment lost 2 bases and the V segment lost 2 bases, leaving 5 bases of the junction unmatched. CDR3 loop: CASSLIAGATTDTQYF. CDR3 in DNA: TGTGCCAGCAGCTTAATAGCGGGGGCCACCACAGATACGCAGTATTTT.

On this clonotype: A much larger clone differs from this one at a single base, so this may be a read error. The chain's CDR3 is CARTLQPRGYTEAFF. CDR3 nucleotide sequence: TGTGCCAGAACCCTACAACCCCGGGGGTACACTGAAGCTTTCTTT. This sequence joins TRBV19 and TRBJ1-1; tentative D call: TRBD1 (5 bases). The V gene's germline CDR1 is LNHDA and CDR2 SQIVND (reference sequence). The V gene lost 9 bases and the J gene lost 3 bases, with 20 bases spanning the gap. The CDR3 runs 15 residues.

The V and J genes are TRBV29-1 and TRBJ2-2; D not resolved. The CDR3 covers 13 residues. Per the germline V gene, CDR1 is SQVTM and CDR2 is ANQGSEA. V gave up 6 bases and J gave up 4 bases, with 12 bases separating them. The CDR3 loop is CSVGLASTGELFF. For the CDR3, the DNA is TGCAGCGTGGGATTAGCATCCACCGGGGAGCTGTTTTTT.

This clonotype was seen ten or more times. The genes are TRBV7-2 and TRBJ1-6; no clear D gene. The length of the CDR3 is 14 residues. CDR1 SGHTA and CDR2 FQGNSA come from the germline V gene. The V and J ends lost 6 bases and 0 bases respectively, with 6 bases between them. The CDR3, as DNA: TGTGCCAGCAGACAGAGCTCCTATAATTCACCCCTCCACTTT. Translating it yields CASRQSSYNSPLHF.

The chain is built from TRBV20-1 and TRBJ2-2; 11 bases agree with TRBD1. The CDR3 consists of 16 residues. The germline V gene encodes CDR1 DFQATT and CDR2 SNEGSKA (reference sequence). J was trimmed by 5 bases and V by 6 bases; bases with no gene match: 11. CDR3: CSARKPGTGGTGELFF. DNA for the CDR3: TGCAGTGCCAGAAAGCCGGGGACAGGGGGAACCGGGGAGCTGTTTTTT.

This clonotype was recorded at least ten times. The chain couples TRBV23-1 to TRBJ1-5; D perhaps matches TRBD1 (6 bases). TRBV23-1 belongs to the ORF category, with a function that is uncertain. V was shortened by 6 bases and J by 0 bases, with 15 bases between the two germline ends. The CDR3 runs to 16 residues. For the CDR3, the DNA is TGCGCCAGCAGCCCACAGGGAAGCTATAGCAATCAGCCCCAGCATTTT. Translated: CASSPQGSYSNQPQHF.

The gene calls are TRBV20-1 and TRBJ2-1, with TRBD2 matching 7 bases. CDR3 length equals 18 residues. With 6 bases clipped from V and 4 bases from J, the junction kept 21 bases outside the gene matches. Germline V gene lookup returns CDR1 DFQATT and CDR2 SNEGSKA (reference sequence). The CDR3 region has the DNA TGCAGTGCCCTCGATTGGGGGAGGGGACCTGGGTCTTACAATGAGCAGTTCTTC. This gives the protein CSALDWGRGPGSYNEQFF.

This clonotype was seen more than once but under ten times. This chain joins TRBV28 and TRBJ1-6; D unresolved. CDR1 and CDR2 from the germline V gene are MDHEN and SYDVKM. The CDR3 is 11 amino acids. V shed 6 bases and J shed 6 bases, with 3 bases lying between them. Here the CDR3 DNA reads TGTGCCAGCAGGGCTAATTCACCCCTCCACTTT. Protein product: CASRANSPLHF.

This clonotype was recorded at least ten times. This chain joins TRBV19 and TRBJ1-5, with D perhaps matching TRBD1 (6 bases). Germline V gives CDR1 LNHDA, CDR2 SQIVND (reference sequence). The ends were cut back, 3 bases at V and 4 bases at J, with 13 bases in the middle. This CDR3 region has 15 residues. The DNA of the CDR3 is TGTGCCAGTAGTATCTACGGGACACAGAATCAGCCCCAGCATTTT. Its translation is CASSIYGTQNQPQHF.